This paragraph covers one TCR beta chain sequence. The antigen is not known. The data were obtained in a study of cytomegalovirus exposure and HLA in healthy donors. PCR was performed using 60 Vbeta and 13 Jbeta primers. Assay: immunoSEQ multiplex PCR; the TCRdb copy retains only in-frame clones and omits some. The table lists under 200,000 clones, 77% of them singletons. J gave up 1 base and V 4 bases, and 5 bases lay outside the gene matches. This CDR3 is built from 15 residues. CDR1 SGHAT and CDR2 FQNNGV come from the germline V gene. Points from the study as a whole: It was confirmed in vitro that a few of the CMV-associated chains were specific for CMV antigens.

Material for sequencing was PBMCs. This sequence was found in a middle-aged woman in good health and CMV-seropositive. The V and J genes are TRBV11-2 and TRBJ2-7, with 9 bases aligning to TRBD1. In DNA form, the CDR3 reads TGTGCCAGCAGCTCCCTCGACAGGGGGTCCTACGAGCAGTACTTC. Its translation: CASSSLDRGSYEQYF.